This T cell receptor beta chain was profiled in a study of CD8+CD57+ T cells in acquired aplastic anemia. Turning to the study itself: CD4+ and CD8+ cells, once sorted, gave DNA averaging about 3.4 ug. Findings of the study overall: Patients were compared with controls for CD8+ Simpson's diversity, and no significant difference emerged. It was found that about 31 CD8+ CDR3 sequences were shared between patients and controls.

This clonotype was picked up a small number of times. Antigen specificity is unknown. Patients picked for sequencing had shown CD8+CD57+ cell expansion detected by flow cytometry. Blood came from patients not yet given any therapy. It was genomic DNA that served as the template for profiling TCR beta VDJ and CDR3. From the reads, TCRdb called clonotypes with MiXCR, one entry per CDR3 protein. This table holds 150,000 to 200,000 distinct CDR3 sequences, roughly 48% found once. CDR3 length equals 12 residues. Trimming removed 10 bases from V and 6 bases from J, with 16 bases in between. Germline V gives CDR1 WSHSY, CDR2 SAAADI.

This chain uses TRBV10-2 with TRBJ2-7; TRBD1 might be the D (6 bases). The sample taken for sequencing was sorted CD4+, CD8+, or CD8+CD57+ T cells (not recorded which) from PBMCs. The receptor's source is a human donor with aplastic anemia. The CDR3 bases are TGCGCCACTGCAGTGGTGGGGGCCGAGCAGTACTTC. The encoded protein is CATAVVGAEQYF.